The subject of this entry is one T cell receptor beta chain. These data come from a study of blood T cell repertoires in COVID-19. Original processing notes: By means of reference gene primer amplification, nucleated cell counts were estimated. TCRdb's copy holds only in-frame clones and misses some; the assay was immunoSEQ multiplex PCR. V, J and clone size were drawn from that table, and D and trimming were deduced from the DNA. The top ten clones hold about 6.3% of a sample with approximately 240,000 clones, around 90% of them seen once. CDR3 size: 14 residues. With 0 bases removed from V and 1 base from J, the gap between germline ends came to 8 bases. CDR1 and CDR2 from the germline V gene are SGHNT and YYREEE (reference sequence). Participant age was roughly 18 to 90 years, and participants resided in 24 US areas. Participants reported their clinical history, and cohort assignment relied on those reports.

This clonotype was sampled from a woman aged 25 to 39 with acute COVID-19. The chain employs TRBV5-4 and TRBJ2-7; possible D gene TRBD1, 5 bases. Sequenced: PBMCs or T cells enriched from blood (not recorded which). CDR3 amino acids: CASSLERQSYEQYF. CDR3 DNA: TGTGCCAGCAGCTTGGAACGACAGTCCTACGAGCAGTACTTC. Based on the CDR3 plus reference TRBV5-4 and TRBJ2-7, the full variable domain is ETGVTQSPTHLIKTRGQQVTLRCSSQSGHNTVSWYQQALGQGPQFIFQYYREEENGRGNFPPRFSGLQFPNYSSELNVNALELDDSALYLCASSLERQSYEQYFGPGTRLTVT.